The sequence of this T cell receptor beta chain was determined in a study of blood T cell repertoires in COVID-19. TCRdb's table, derived via immunoSEQ multiplex PCR, lists solely in-frame clones and lacks some. The data show approximately 200,000 clones, 88% seen once. Germline values: CDR1 SGHRS, CDR2 YFSETQ. The CDR3 spans 14 residues. The V and J ends lost 6 bases and 3 bases respectively, with 16 bases between them. Sequenced input: peripheral blood. V and J are TRBV5-1 and TRBJ2-7; D may be TRBD2 (6 bases). This TCR derives from a man aged 65-85 years with acute or convalescent COVID-19. Written as DNA, the CDR3 is TGCGCCAGCACGGAGTCTAGCGCGGTCTACGAGCAGTACTTC. Its translation is CASTESSAVYEQYF.